The 26 T cell receptor beta chains in this list originate from one sample, sequenced in a study of blood T cell repertoires in COVID-19. Assay: immunoSEQ multiplex PCR; the TCRdb copy retains only in-frame clones and omits some. The data contain under 200,000 clones, 80% to 90% of them singletons. Sequencing was done on a sample of peripheral blood. The receptors derive from a man in his 60s with acute or convalescent COVID-19.

J is TRBJ2-2 and V is TRBV19, with D possibly TRBD2 on 5 matching bases. The CDR3 contains 13 residues. Trimming removed 5 bases at V and 5 bases at J, with 9 bases between. Germline-derived CDR1 and CDR2 are LNHDA and SQIVND (reference sequence). In DNA, the CDR3 is TGTGCCAGTAGTTTCGGGGTGACCGGGGAGCTGTTTTTT. This sequence encodes CASSFGVTGELFF.

This clone appeared a single time. The gene calls are TRBV23-1 and TRBJ2-7, with 8 bases aligning to TRBD1. TRBV23-1 is annotated as an ORF whose role is uncertain. The CDR3 covers 14 residues. The V and J ends lost 7 bases and 7 bases, in that order; junction bases with no gene match: 12. CDR3 in amino acids: CASKFRRGLEEQYF. DNA of the CDR3: TGCGCCAGCAAGTTTCGCAGGGGGCTTGAAGAGCAGTACTTC.

The rearrangement links TRBV11-2 to TRBJ1-4; TRBD1 aligns across 12 bases. Per germline, CDR1 SGHAT and CDR2 FQNNGV. The CDR3 totals 19 residues. J was trimmed by 4 bases and V by 1 base; bases with no gene match: 10. The chain's CDR3 is CASSLVPRDRGPYNEKLFF. The CDR3 DNA sequence: TGTGCCAGCAGCTTAGTGCCCCGGGACAGGGGGCCTTATAATGAAAAACTGTTTTTT.

The chain joins TRBV5-1 to TRBJ2-7, with TRBD2 matching over 14 bases. The germline V gene has CDR1 SGHRS and CDR2 YFSETQ. The CDR3 covers 16 residues. V was clipped by 5 bases and J by 0 bases; unmatched bases: 4. Here the CDR3 DNA reads TGCGCCAGCAGTGTTGGGACTAGCGGGAGCTCCTACGAGCAGTACTTC. Its translation is CASSVGTSGSSYEQYF.

The J gene is TRBJ2-1, the V gene TRBV10-3; 11 bases match TRBD2. V shed 10 bases, J shed 5 bases, and the junction held 13 bases outside the gene matches. The germline gives CDR1 ENHRY, CDR2 SYGVKD. This CDR3 is 16 amino acids long. The CDR3 region has the DNA TGTGCCACCCGGGAGGTAGCGGGAGGGTCGAACAATGAGCAGTTCTTC. Amino acids: CATREVAGGSNNEQFF.

This clone is a singleton in its sample. The rearrangement uses TRBV18 and TRBJ1-2; no definite D call. Trimming stripped 0 bases from V and 2 bases from J, with 10 bases between. The CDR3 totals 15 residues. CDR1 is KGHSH and CDR2 is LQKENI in the germline V gene. CDR3 sequence: CASSPPGGSNYGYTF. The DNA of the CDR3 is TGTGCCAGCTCACCACCGGGCGGGTCCAACTATGGCTACACCTTC.

The V and J genes are TRBV5-6 and TRBJ1-6; D remains ambiguous. The V and J ends lost 4 bases and 13 bases respectively, with 12 bases between them. The CDR3 consists of 12 residues. Germline-derived CDR1 and CDR2 are SGHDT and YYEEEE. CDR3 bases: TGTGCCAGCAGCCTGATGGGTAGCCCCCTCCACTTT. Its protein product is CASSLMGSPLHF.

The gene calls are TRBV7-3 and TRBJ1-5; 11 nucleotides agree with TRBD1. This CDR3 comprises 15 residues. CDR1 is SGHTA and CDR2 is FQGTGA in the germline V gene. V was pared by 5 bases and J by 4 bases, with 4 bases of the junction left unmatched. The CDR3 loop is CASSLGTGGNQPQHF. CDR3 nucleotide sequence: TGTGCCAGCAGCCTTGGGACAGGGGGAAATCAGCCCCAGCATTTT. Based on the CDR3 plus reference TRBV7-3 and TRBJ1-5, the full variable domain is GAGVSQTPSNKVTEKGKYVELRCDPISGHTALYWYRQSLGQGPEFLIYFQGTGAADDSGLPNDRFFAVRPEGSVSTLKIQRTERGDSAVYLCASSLGTGGNQPQHFGDGTRLSIL.

The chain links TRBV29-1 to TRBJ2-5; the match to TRBD1 covers 7 bases. Germline-derived CDR1 and CDR2 are SQVTM and ANQGSEA. This CDR3 has 16 residues. The V and J ends lost 1 base and 0 bases, in that order; junction bases with no gene match: 8. The CDR3: CSVEGVEGQYQETQYF. CDR3 DNA: TGCAGCGTTGAAGGTGTTGAGGGACAGTACCAAGAGACCCAGTACTTC.

The chain joins TRBV6-6 to TRBJ1-2, with 7 bases that match TRBD1. The germline CDR1 and CDR2 sequences are MNHNY and SVGAGI (reference sequence). This CDR3 spans 13 amino acids. The ends lost 6 bases at V and 8 bases at J; junction bases unmatched: 9. The CDR3 here is CASREGAVIGYTF. In DNA form, the CDR3 reads TGTGCCAGCAGGGAGGGGGCTGTGATCGGCTACACCTTC.

This sequence joins TRBV11-1 and TRBJ2-7; 11 bases align to TRBD1. Looked up from germline, CDR1 is SGHAT and CDR2 is FQDESV (reference sequence). After removal of 4 bases from V and 6 bases from J, the junction contained 5 bases not matched to a gene. The CDR3 has 14 residues. The CDR3 bases are TGTGCCAGCAGCTCTTCCGGGACAGGGGGCGAGCAGTACTTC. Residues: CASSSSGTGGEQYF.

This clone has more than one count but fewer than ten. The rearrangement links TRBV7-8 to TRBJ1-4; tentatively, D is TRBD1 (5 bases). The CDR3 has 14 amino acids. CDR1 and CDR2 (germline): SGHVS, FQNEAQ. V was cut by 3 bases and J by 5 bases, with 10 bases left in between. CDR3 sequence reads: CASSFGGRNEKLFF. The CDR3 DNA reads TGTGCCAGCAGCTTCGGGGGGAGAAATGAAAAACTGTTTTTT.

The chain couples TRBV7-3 to TRBJ2-1, with a possible D match to TRBD2 (6 bases). The CDR3 is 15 amino acids. Between the trimmed V and J ends, which lost 2 bases and 4 bases, there was a span of 12 bases. CDR1 SGHTA and CDR2 FQGTGA come from the germline V gene. CDR3 bases: TGTGCCAGCAGCTTAGGACGGGAGTGGTACAATGAGCAGTTCTTC. Its translation is CASSLGREWYNEQFF.

A few counts support this clone. The gene calls are TRBV20-1 and TRBJ2-7, with 9 nucleotides matching TRBD1. This CDR3 is built from 15 residues. The V gene end was trimmed by 3 bases and the J gene end by 2 bases; junction bases not matched to a gene: 8. Germline lookup yields CDR1 DFQATT and CDR2 SNEGSKA (reference sequence). This CDR3 is CSASLSRQGAYEQYF. DNA of the CDR3: TGCAGTGCTAGTCTTTCGCGACAGGGGGCCTACGAGCAGTACTTC.

The chain joins TRBV24-1 to TRBJ2-1, with D perhaps matching TRBD2 (6 bases). CDR3 length: 16 amino acids. V dropped 4 bases and J dropped 8 bases, with 20 bases sitting between them. Germline V gene data show CDR1 as KGHDR and CDR2 as SFDVKD. CDR3 sequence (DNA): TGTGCCACCAGTGACCGGGGGTATACGGCACGGGATGAGCAGTTCTTC. Residues: CATSDRGYTARDEQFF.

CDR3 in DNA: TGTGCCAGCAGTCCCAGACAGGGGGCGGTCTACGAGCAGTACTTC. The encoded protein is CASSPRQGAVYEQYF. The chain couples TRBV6-6 to TRBJ2-7, with TRBD1 identical over 10 bases. V dropped 5 bases and J dropped 3; count of bases not matched to a gene: 7. Germline CDR1 reads MNHNY; CDR2 reads SVGAGI (reference sequence). The CDR3 runs 15 residues.

The V call is TRBV6-6, the J call TRBJ1-2, with 11 bases identical to TRBD1. V lost 6 bases to trimming and J lost 8 bases; unmatched junction nucleotides: 11. Germline-derived CDR1 and CDR2 are MNHNY and SVGAGI (reference sequence). There are 15 residues in the CDR3. The CDR3 spells CASSNGQGALKGYTF. The DNA of the CDR3 is TGTGCCAGCAGCAACGGACAGGGGGCGCTGAAAGGCTACACCTTC.

CDR3 amino acids: CASSLPPGVEQFF. The CDR3 DNA is TGTGCCAGCAGCTTACCTCCGGGAGTTGAGCAGTTCTTC. The V gene is TRBV7-3, the J gene TRBJ2-1; D perhaps matches TRBD2 (6 bases). Between the trimmed V and J ends, which lost 2 bases and 9 bases, there was a span of 11 bases. The length of the CDR3 is 13 residues. CDR1 and CDR2 (germline): SGHTA, FQGTGA.

V usage is TRBV7-9 and J usage is TRBJ1-1; D call uncertain. This CDR3 is built from 13 residues. V was shortened by 0 bases and J by 6 bases, with 8 bases between the two germline ends. The germline CDR1 and CDR2 sequences are SEHNR and FQNEAQ (reference sequence). In DNA, the CDR3 is TGTGCCAGCAGCTTAGCGGGCAATGCTGAAGCTTTCTTT. Translation gives CASSLAGNAEAFF.

The count of this clone is one. The rearrangement joins TRBV5-5 to TRBJ2-7; D is possibly TRBD1 (5 bases). V lost 0 bases, J lost 3 bases, and 13 bases lay in between. The CDR3 totals 15 residues. Germline assignment: CDR1 SGHKS and CDR2 YYEKEE (reference sequence). CDR3 nucleotide sequence: TGTGCCAGCAGCTTGGAAGGGGCGTTGGGCTACGAGCAGTACTTC. It codes for CASSLEGALGYEQYF.

The V gene is TRBV27, the J gene TRBJ2-1; D possibly corresponds to TRBD1 (5 bases). Germline values: CDR1 MNHEY, CDR2 SMNVEV (reference sequence). The germline V and J ends were trimmed by 4 bases and 12 bases, with 19 bases remaining between them. The CDR3 is 14 residues long. The CDR3 reads CASSSRGRVMTQFF. The CDR3 DNA reads TGTGCCAGCAGTTCTCGCGGCAGGGTAATGACGCAGTTCTTC.

This rearrangement joins TRBV7-9 to TRBJ2-1, with D uncertain. CDR1 and CDR2 from the germline V gene are SEHNR and FQNEAQ (reference sequence). The CDR3 loop spans 14 amino acids. Deletions cut 7 bases from V and 2 bases from J, with 12 bases between. The CDR3 sequence: CASNPTLPYNEQFF. The CDR3 nucleotides read TGTGCCAGCAACCCCACTTTGCCCTACAATGAGCAGTTCTTC. The full variable domain, in which reference TRBV7-9 and TRBJ2-1 provide the parts outside the CDR3, is DTGVSQNPRHKITKRGQNVTFRCDPISEHNRLYWYRQTLGQGPEFLTYFQNEAQLEKSRLLSDRFSAERPKGSFSTLEIQRTEQGDSAMYLCASNPTLPYNEQFFGPGTRLTVL.

The chain recombines TRBV5-4 with TRBJ2-3, with 9 bases identical to TRBD2. V lost 1 base, J lost 5 bases, and 5 bases stayed unmatched. This CDR3 comprises 15 residues. Germline V gene lookup returns CDR1 SGHNT and CDR2 YYREEE (reference sequence). The CDR3 nucleotides are TGTGCCAGCAGCTTGAGGACTAGCGTACGAGATACGCAGTATTTT. Translation: CASSLRTSVRDTQYF.

The chain combines TRBV3-1 (or the pseudogene TRBV3-2) with TRBJ2-2; D unclear. From germline, CDR1 is LGHDT and CDR2 YNNKEL (reference sequence). The CDR3 is made up of 13 amino acids. The ends were cut back, 7 bases at V and 1 base at J, with 7 bases in the middle. The CDR3 is CASTRRNTGELFF. As DNA, the CDR3 is TGTGCCAGCACCCGCAGGAACACCGGGGAGCTGTTTTTT.

The CDR3 bases are TGTGCCAGTAGTAGACAGCCCCCGGGACAGGGGAGGTCCGAGCAGTACTTC. Amino acid sequence: CASSRQPPGQGRSEQYF. The chain is built from TRBV19 and TRBJ2-7, with 10 positions matching TRBD1. The CDR3 runs to 17 residues. Germline V gene data show CDR1 as LNHDA and CDR2 as SQIVND (reference sequence). J gave up 6 bases and V 4 bases, and 15 bases lay outside the gene matches. Full variable domain (missing parts from reference TRBV19 and TRBJ2-7): DGGITQSPKYLFRKEGQNVTLSCEQNLNHDAMYWYRQDPGQGLRLIYYSQIVNDFQKGDIAEGYSVSREKKESFPLTVTSAQKNPTAFYLCASSRQPPGQGRSEQYFGPGTRLTVT.

The V and J genes are TRBV2 and TRBJ2-3; D is ambiguous. The CDR3 loop spans 13 amino acids. V was pared by 7 bases and J by 1 base, with 9 bases between. The germline CDR1 and CDR2 sequences are SNHLY and FYNNEI. The DNA for the CDR3 is TGTGCCAGCATATCTTCTCGCACAGATACGCAGTATTTT. Its protein product is CASISSRTDTQYF.